These 5 T cell receptor beta chains were all obtained from the same sample, sequenced in a study of blood T cell repertoires in COVID-19 (dated by TCRdb to 2020 to 2021). To prepare the library, the immunoSEQ multiplex PCR assay was applied. The table was pulled from immuneACCESS by TCRdb, which kept in-frame rearrangements only. Such tables lose some clones; where checked, under half of the loss comes from unresolved V genes, and the rest has no known cause. The sample table records about 61,000 clones; about 78% of these occur just once. Roughly 21% of the sample is in the top ten clones. The sequencing input was peripheral blood. The receptors originated from a man at least 80 years old with active or convalescent COVID-19.

The chain couples TRBV4-3 to TRBJ2-1, with D possibly TRBD2 on 6 matching bases. The V end lost 6 bases, the J end lost 5 bases, and 11 bases lay between the germline ends. The CDR3 is made up of 13 amino acids. CDR1 is LGHNA and CDR2 is YSLEER in the germline V gene. CDR3: CASRLGGNNEQFF. CDR3 sequence (DNA): TGCGCCAGCAGACTGGGGGGAAACAATGAGCAGTTCTTC.

The rearrangement uses TRBV7-9 and TRBJ1-2, with D possibly matching TRBD1 (5 bases). The germline V gene encodes CDR1 SEHNR and CDR2 FQNEAQ (reference sequence). The germline V and J ends were trimmed by 5 bases and 1 base, with 11 bases remaining between them. This CDR3 region has 14 residues. This chain's CDR3 is CASSPGGGNYGYTF. CDR3 DNA sequence: TGTGCCAGCAGCCCCGGGGGGGGTAACTATGGCTACACCTTC. Looking up the rest from reference TRBV7-9 and TRBJ1-2 gives the full variable domain: DTGVSQNPRHKITKRGQNVTFRCDPISEHNRLYWYRQTLGQGPEFLTYFQNEAQLEKSRLLSDRFSAERPKGSFSTLEIQRTEQGDSAMYLCASSPGGGNYGYTFGSGTRLTVV.

The J gene is TRBJ2-3, the V gene TRBV7-6, with 9 bases lining up with TRBD2. Germline lookup yields CDR1 SGHVS and CDR2 FNYEAQ. Trimming at V came to 1 base and at J to 2 bases, leaving 4 bases not matched to a gene. The CDR3 runs 16 residues. CDR3 loop: CASSLEAGGNTDTQYF. The CDR3 DNA reads TGTGCCAGCAGCTTAGAGGCGGGGGGGAACACAGATACGCAGTATTTT.

The chain is built from TRBV29-1 and TRBJ1-1; TRBD1 agrees at 7 bases. V lost 1 base to trimming and J lost 3 bases; unmatched junction nucleotides: 8. Germline loops: CDR1 SQVTM, CDR2 ANQGSEA. The CDR3 loop spans 15 amino acids. This CDR3 is CSVEGLTGPDTEAFF. CDR3 DNA: TGCAGCGTTGAAGGCTTGACAGGGCCGGACACTGAAGCTTTCTTT.

V and J are TRBV6-5 and TRBJ1-2; 7 bases match TRBD1. The CDR3 has 14 residues. CDR1 is MNHEY, CDR2 SVGAGI, per germline. The ends lost 3 bases at V and 6 bases at J; junction bases unmatched: 7. CDR3 in DNA: TGTGCCAGCAGTTATCTAGACAGGGAAGATGGCTACACCTTC. This sequence encodes CASSYLDREDGYTF.